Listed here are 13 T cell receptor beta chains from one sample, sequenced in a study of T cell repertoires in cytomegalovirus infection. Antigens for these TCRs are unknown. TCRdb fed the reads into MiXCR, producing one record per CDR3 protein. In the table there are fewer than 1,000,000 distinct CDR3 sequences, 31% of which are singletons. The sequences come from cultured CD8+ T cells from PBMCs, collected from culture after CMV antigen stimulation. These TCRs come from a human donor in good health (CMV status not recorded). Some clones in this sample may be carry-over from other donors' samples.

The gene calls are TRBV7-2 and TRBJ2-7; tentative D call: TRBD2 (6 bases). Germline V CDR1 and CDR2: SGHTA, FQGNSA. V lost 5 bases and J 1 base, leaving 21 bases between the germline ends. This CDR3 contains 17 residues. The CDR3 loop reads CASSPGTGGALSYEQYV. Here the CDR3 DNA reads TGTGCCAGCAGCCCAGGAACAGGCGGGGCGCTTTCCTACGAGCAGTACGTC.

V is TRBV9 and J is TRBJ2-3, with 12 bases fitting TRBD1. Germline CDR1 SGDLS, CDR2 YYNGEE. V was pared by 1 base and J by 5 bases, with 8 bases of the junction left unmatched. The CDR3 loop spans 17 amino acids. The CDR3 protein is CASSVTSGTGGKDTQYF. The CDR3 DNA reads TGTGCCAGCAGCGTAACGAGCGGGACAGGGGGCAAAGATACGCAGTATTTT.

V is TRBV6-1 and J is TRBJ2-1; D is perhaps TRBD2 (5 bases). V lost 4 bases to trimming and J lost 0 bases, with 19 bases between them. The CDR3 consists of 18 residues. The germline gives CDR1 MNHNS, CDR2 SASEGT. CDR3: CASSGHPTSPSSYNEQFF. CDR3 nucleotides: TGTGCCAGCAGTGGGCACCCAACTAGTCCGAGCTCCTACAATGAGCAGTTCTTC.

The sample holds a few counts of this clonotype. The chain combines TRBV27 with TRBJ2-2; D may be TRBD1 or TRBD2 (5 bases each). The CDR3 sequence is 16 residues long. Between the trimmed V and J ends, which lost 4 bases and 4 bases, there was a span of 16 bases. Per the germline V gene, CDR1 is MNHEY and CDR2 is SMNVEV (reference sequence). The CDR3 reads CASSSWGRDGTGELFF. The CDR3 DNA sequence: TGTGCCAGCAGTTCCTGGGGCAGGGACGGCACCGGGGAGCTGTTTTTT.

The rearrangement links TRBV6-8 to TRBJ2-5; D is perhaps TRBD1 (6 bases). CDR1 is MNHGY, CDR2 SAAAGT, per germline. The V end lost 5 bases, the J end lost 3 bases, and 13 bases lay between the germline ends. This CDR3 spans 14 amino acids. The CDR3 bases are TGTGCCAGCAGTAGATACAGGGCCGAAGAGACCCAGTACTTC. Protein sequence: CASSRYRAEETQYF.

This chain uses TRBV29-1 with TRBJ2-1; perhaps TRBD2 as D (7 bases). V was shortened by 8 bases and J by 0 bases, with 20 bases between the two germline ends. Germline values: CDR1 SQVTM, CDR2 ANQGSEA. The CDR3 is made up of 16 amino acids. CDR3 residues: CSTEGGAGISYNEQFF. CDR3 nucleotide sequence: TGCAGCACTGAAGGGGGAGCGGGGATCTCCTACAATGAGCAGTTCTTC.

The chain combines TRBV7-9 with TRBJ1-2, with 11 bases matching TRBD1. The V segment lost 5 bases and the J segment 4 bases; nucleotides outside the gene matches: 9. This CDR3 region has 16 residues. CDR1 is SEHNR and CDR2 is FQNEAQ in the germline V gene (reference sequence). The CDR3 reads CASSRTGGRLVYGYTF. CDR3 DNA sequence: TGTGCCAGCAGCCGGACAGGGGGCAGACTAGTCTATGGCTACACCTTC.

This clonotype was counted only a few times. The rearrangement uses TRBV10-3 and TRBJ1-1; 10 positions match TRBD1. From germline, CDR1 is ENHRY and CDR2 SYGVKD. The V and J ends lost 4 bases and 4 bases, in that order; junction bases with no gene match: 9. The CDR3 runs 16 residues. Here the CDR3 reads CAISGGTGERSTEAFF. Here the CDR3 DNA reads TGTGCCATCAGTGGGGGGACAGGGGAACGAAGCACTGAAGCTTTCTTT.

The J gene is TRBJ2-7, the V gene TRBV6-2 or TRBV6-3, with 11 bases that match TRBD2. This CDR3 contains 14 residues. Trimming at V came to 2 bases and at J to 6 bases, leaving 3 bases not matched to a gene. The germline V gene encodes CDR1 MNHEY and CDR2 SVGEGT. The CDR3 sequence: CASSYLGLAGEQYF. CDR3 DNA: TGTGCCAGCAGTTACCTCGGACTAGCGGGCGAGCAGTACTTC.

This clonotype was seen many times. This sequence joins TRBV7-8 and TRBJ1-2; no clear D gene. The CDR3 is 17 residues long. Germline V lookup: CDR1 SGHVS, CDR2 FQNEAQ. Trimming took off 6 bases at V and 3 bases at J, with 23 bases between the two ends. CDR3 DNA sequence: TGTGCCAGCAGTTACCTCCCGTCGGAGGGCTTTGACTATGGCTACACCTTC. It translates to CASSYLPSEGFDYGYTF.

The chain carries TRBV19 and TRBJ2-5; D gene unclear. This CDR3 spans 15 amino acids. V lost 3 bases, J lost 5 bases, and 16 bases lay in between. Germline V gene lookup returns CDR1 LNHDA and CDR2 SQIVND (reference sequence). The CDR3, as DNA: TGTGCCAGTAGTATCTCAGCGAATGTCGGGGAGACCCAGTACTTC. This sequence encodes CASSISANVGETQYF.

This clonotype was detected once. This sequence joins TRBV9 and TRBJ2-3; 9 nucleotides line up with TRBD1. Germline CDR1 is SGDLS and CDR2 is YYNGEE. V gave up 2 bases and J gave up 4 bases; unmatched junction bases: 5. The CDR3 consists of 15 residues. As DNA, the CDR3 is TGTGCCAGCAGCGTTACGGACAGGGGTGCAGATACGCAGTATTTT. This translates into CASSVTDRGADTQYF.

The DNA for the CDR3 is TGCAGCGTTGAATCCAGGGCCTACGAGCAGTACTTC. Residues: CSVESRAYEQYF. The chain has TRBV29-1 and TRBJ2-7, with D possibly being TRBD1 (5 bases). This CDR3 spans 12 amino acids. Germline values: CDR1 SQVTM, CDR2 ANQGSEA. V lost 2 bases, J lost 2 bases, and 7 bases lay in between.